This passage covers 31 T cell receptor beta chains from one sample sequenced in a study of T cell repertoires in cytomegalovirus infection. In TCRdb, the reads were re-called with MiXCR into one record per CDR3 protein. The profile shows 250,000 or so distinct CDR3 sequences, over 15% of them singletons. Sequenced material: CD8+ T cells from PBMCs. The receptors derive from a human donor in good health (CMV status not recorded). Some clones in this sample may be carry-over from other donors' samples.

This clonotype was seen more than once but under ten times. This chain connects TRBV29-1 to TRBJ1-1; D is unclear. CDR3 length equals 11 residues. Trimming cost V 5 bases and J 8 bases, with 12 bases left between them. The germline V gene encodes CDR1 SQVTM and CDR2 ANQGSEA. CDR3 in DNA: TGCAGCGTTCTTCTACGGCTCGAAGCTTTCTTT. It yields the protein CSVLLRLEAFF.

This clonotype appeared once. Since a much larger clone is just one base distant, this may be a read error. This sequence joins TRBV7-6 and TRBJ2-1; D is possibly TRBD1 (6 bases). Germline CDR1 reads SGHVS; CDR2 reads FNYEAQ. This CDR3 spans 15 amino acids. CDR3 in DNA: TGTGCCGGCAGCCCGAACAGGGTCGCCTACAATGAGCAGTTCTTC. Encoded protein: CAGSPNRVAYNEQFF.

The chain employs TRBV29-1 and TRBJ1-5, with D possibly TRBD1 on 6 matching bases. The CDR3 runs to 14 residues. V was shortened by 4 bases and J by 0 bases, with 10 bases between the two germline ends. CDR1 is SQVTM, CDR2 ANQGSEA, per germline. The CDR3 DNA is TGCAGCGTTGCAGGGGCAGATAGCAATCAGCCCCAGCATTTT. As protein: CSVAGADSNQPQHF.

J is TRBJ1-1 and V is TRBV4-3, with a tentative D call TRBD1 (5 bases). There are 13 residues in the CDR3. V was shortened by 3 bases and J by 1 base, with 6 bases between the two germline ends. Germline V lookup: CDR1 LGHNA, CDR2 YSLEER. CDR3 sequence: CASSQDKNTEAFF. Written as DNA, the CDR3 is TGCGCCAGCAGCCAGGACAAGAACACTGAAGCTTTCTTT.

This clonotype has ten or more counts. The chain recombines TRBV7-2 with TRBJ1-6, with D unclear. CDR1 SGHTA and CDR2 FQGNSA come from the germline V gene. The CDR3 is 17 residues long. V shed 0 bases and J shed 0 bases, with 9 bases lying between them. The CDR3 sequence: CASSLAGFGSYNSPLHF. The CDR3 region has the DNA TGTGCCAGCAGCTTAGCCGGATTTGGCTCCTATAATTCACCCCTCCACTTT.

This clonotype was seen ten or more times. This sequence joins TRBV7-3 and TRBJ2-1, with unresolved D. The germline V gene encodes CDR1 SGHTA and CDR2 FQGTGA. V lost 1 base and J 1 base, leaving 11 bases between the germline ends. CDR3 length: 16 residues. CDR3 bases: TGTGCCAGCAGCTTAAACGGGCGTCTGTCCTACAATGAGCAGTTCTTC. Amino acids: CASSLNGRLSYNEQFF.

As for this clonotype: Being one base from a much bigger clone, this may be a read error. This sequence joins TRBV6-1 and TRBJ2-6, with D uncertain. The CDR3 loop spans 17 amino acids. CDR1 and CDR2 from the germline V gene are MNHNS and SASEGT. CDR3 in DNA: TGTTCCAGCAGTGGGGTGGAACAGACCTCTGGGGCCAACGTCCTGACTTTC. Protein: CSSSGVEQTSGANVLTF.

The chain recombines TRBV6-2 or TRBV6-3 with TRBJ1-1; the match to TRBD1 covers 7 bases. The junction had 5 bases not matched to a gene; V was cut back by 9 bases and J by 4 bases. Germline V gene lookup returns CDR1 MNHEY and CDR2 SVGEGT. The CDR3 length is 12 residues. CDR3 nucleotide sequence: TGTGCCAGTAAGCCAGGGGGCACTGAAGCTTTCTTT. This gives the protein CASKPGGTEAFF.

The V and J genes are TRBV9 and TRBJ2-5, with D unclear. The length of the CDR3 is 15 residues. The V gene's germline CDR1 is SGDLS and CDR2 YYNGEE. The germline V and J ends were trimmed by 0 bases and 5 bases, with 14 bases remaining between them. This CDR3 is CASSVDGLSTETQYF. CDR3 nucleotide sequence: TGTGCCAGCAGCGTAGATGGCCTATCGACGGAGACCCAGTACTTC.

The CDR3: CASSLDRAVYEQYF. CDR3 coding DNA: TGTGCCAGCAGCTTAGATAGGGCAGTCTACGAGCAGTACTTC. The chain recombines TRBV11-2 with TRBJ2-7; no clear D gene. Trimming pared 0 bases from V and 3 bases from J, leaving 9 bases between. The CDR3 loop spans 14 amino acids. Germline values: CDR1 SGHAT, CDR2 FQNNGV.

V and J are TRBV19 and TRBJ2-1, with D hard to call. The CDR3 loop spans 16 amino acids. CDR1 is LNHDA, CDR2 SQIVND, per germline (reference sequence). V was pared by 3 bases and J by 4 bases, with 16 bases between. CDR3 amino acids: CASSISLTEEYNEQFF. CDR3 bases: TGTGCCAGTAGTATTAGCTTGACGGAAGAATACAATGAGCAGTTCTTC.

The chain uses TRBV6-2 or TRBV6-3 and TRBJ2-1; no clear D. Germline CDR1 reads MNHEY; CDR2 reads SVGEGT. This CDR3 contains 11 residues. The germline V and J ends were trimmed by 5 bases and 10 bases, with 9 bases remaining between them. For the CDR3, the DNA is TGTGCCAGCAGTAGTCGGAGAGAGCAGTTCTTC. This gives the protein CASSSRREQFF.

This clonotype was counted only a few times. The CDR3 loop is CSASGLAGNHEQFF. Written as DNA, the CDR3 is TGCAGTGCTAGTGGCCTAGCGGGTAACCATGAGCAGTTCTTC. The rearrangement uses TRBV20-1 and TRBJ2-1, with 8 bases lining up with TRBD2. Germline loops: CDR1 DFQATT, CDR2 SNEGSKA (reference sequence). This CDR3 comprises 14 residues. J gave up 8 bases and V 3 bases, and 9 bases lay outside the gene matches.

The chain combines TRBV5-4 with TRBJ2-7; tentatively, D is TRBD1 (8 bases). The V and J ends lost 3 bases and 5 bases respectively, with 24 bases between them. This CDR3 has 17 amino acids. Germline-derived CDR1 and CDR2 are SGHNT and YYREEE (reference sequence). CDR3 loop: CASSSGQDRERGDEQYF. CDR3 bases: TGTGCCAGCAGCTCTGGCCAGGACAGGGAGCGGGGCGACGAGCAGTACTTC.

This clonotype was found a few times. This chain connects TRBV14 to TRBJ2-5; no definite D call. The germline V gene has CDR1 SGHDN and CDR2 FVKESK. V was trimmed by 6 bases and J by 4 bases, leaving 24 bases between them. The CDR3 has 17 residues. The CDR3 region has the DNA TGTGCCAGCAGTCCCCCCCGAGACACCGTAAGCATAGAGACCCAGTACTTC. This encodes CASSPPRDTVSIETQYF.

This clonotype was found many times. The chain employs TRBV7-2 and TRBJ1-5; 7 nucleotides line up with TRBD1. The germline CDR1 and CDR2 sequences are SGHTA and FQGNSA. V lost 1 base, J lost 5 bases, and 5 bases stayed unmatched. This CDR3 region has 15 residues. The chain's CDR3 is CASSLVDRADQPQHF. The CDR3 DNA sequence: TGTGCCAGCAGCTTAGTCGACAGGGCGGATCAGCCCCAGCATTTT.

This clonotype was picked up a small number of times. The chain couples TRBV29-1 to TRBJ2-1, with 10 bases that match TRBD1. CDR1 is SQVTM and CDR2 is ANQGSEA in the germline V gene. The V segment lost 4 bases and the J segment 8 bases; nucleotides outside the gene matches: 8. CDR3 size: 14 residues. The CDR3 region has the DNA TGCAGCGTTGCGGGGACAGGGGTGCTGGATGAGCAGTTCTTC. This codes for CSVAGTGVLDEQFF.

This clonotype was recorded at least ten times. This chain joins TRBV7-2 and TRBJ2-7, with no clear D. This CDR3 has 15 residues. CDR1 and CDR2 (germline): SGHTA, FQGNSA. V was clipped by 6 bases and J by 4 bases, with 19 bases between them. CDR3 bases: TGTGCCAGCAGAACTACCGTGGACGGCACATACGAGCAGTACTTC. Its protein product is CASRTTVDGTYEQYF.

A few counts support this clonotype. The gene calls are TRBV28 and TRBJ2-3; D perhaps matches TRBD2 (5 bases). The V gene lost 4 bases and the J gene lost 2 bases, with 25 bases spanning the gap. Germline lookup yields CDR1 MDHEN and CDR2 SYDVKM. The CDR3 length is 19 residues. The CDR3 DNA reads TGTGCCAGCAGTTCCAGCGGAGGTCTGGTTGCACGAAACACAGATACGCAGTATTTT. Encoded protein: CASSSSGGLVARNTDTQYF.

This clonotype was observed at least ten times. The J gene is TRBJ2-2, the V gene TRBV29-1; D is ambiguous. Per the germline V gene, CDR1 is SQVTM and CDR2 is ANQGSEA. This CDR3 contains 12 residues. V lost 5 bases to trimming and J lost 3 bases, with 7 bases between them. The DNA of the CDR3 is TGCAGCGTTAAGCCCGACACCGGGGAGCTGTTTTTT. This gives the protein CSVKPDTGELFF.

J is TRBJ1-1 and V is TRBV6-2 or TRBV6-3; D is perhaps TRBD1 (5 bases). This CDR3 region has 12 residues. The V end lost 4 bases, the J end lost 8 bases, and 11 bases lay between the germline ends. The germline V gene has CDR1 MNHEY and CDR2 SVGEGT. The CDR3 bases are TGTGCCAGCAGTTCGCCCGGGGGGGAAGCTTTCTTT. Residues: CASSSPGGEAFF.

This chain joins TRBV20-1 and TRBJ2-7, with D perhaps matching TRBD1 (6 bases). The CDR3 is 12 amino acids. Trimming stripped 5 bases from V and 6 bases from J, with 14 bases between. CDR1 is DFQATT and CDR2 is SNEGSKA in the germline V gene (reference sequence). Here the CDR3 reads CSADQGRLEQYF. CDR3 sequence (DNA): TGCAGTGCTGATCAGGGGAGACTCGAGCAGTACTTC.

The table lists this clonotype with many counts. The rearrangement joins TRBV7-2 to TRBJ2-1; tentative D call: TRBD1 (5 bases). Germline loops: CDR1 SGHTA, CDR2 FQGNSA. Trimming took off 5 bases at V and 3 bases at J, with 20 bases between the two ends. The CDR3 consists of 17 residues. This chain's CDR3 is CASSPTRVARDYNEQFF. In nucleotides, the CDR3 is TGTGCCAGCAGCCCAACCAGGGTCGCAAGGGACTACAATGAGCAGTTCTTC.

Ten or more counts support this clonotype. The rearrangement uses TRBV29-1 and TRBJ1-2, with 9 bases lining up with TRBD1. CDR1 is SQVTM, CDR2 ANQGSEA, per germline. The V segment lost 7 bases and the J segment 8 bases; nucleotides outside the gene matches: 5. CDR3 length: 11 residues. This chain's CDR3 is CSADRGEGYTF. The CDR3 DNA is TGCAGCGCCGACAGGGGGGAAGGCTACACCTTC.

This clonotype was seen a few times. This chain connects TRBV14 to TRBJ2-3; 8 bases line up with TRBD2. V shed 4 bases, J shed 2 bases, and the junction held 5 bases outside the gene matches. The CDR3 consists of 15 residues. The germline V gene encodes CDR1 SGHDN and CDR2 FVKESK. The CDR3 region is CASSLSGGTTDTQYF. In DNA form, the CDR3 reads TGTGCCAGCAGCCTAAGCGGGGGCACCACAGATACGCAGTATTTT.

This clonotype was seen only a few times. This sequence joins TRBV11-2 and TRBJ2-5; a possible D gene is TRBD2 (5 bases). CDR3 size: 17 residues. Germline assignment: CDR1 SGHAT and CDR2 FQNNGV. V was clipped by 3 bases and J by 5 bases, with 22 bases between them. CDR3 loop: CASSFVREGNLRETQYF. The DNA for the CDR3 is TGTGCCAGCAGCTTCGTCCGTGAGGGAAACCTCCGTGAGACCCAGTACTTC.

The chain carries TRBV6-1 and TRBJ1-5; D unclear. Trimming pared 2 bases from V and 0 bases from J, leaving 5 bases between. Germline-derived CDR1 and CDR2 are MNHNS and SASEGT. The CDR3 runs 14 residues. CDR3 bases: TGTGCCAGCAGTGAATTCGGTAGCAATCAGCCCCAGCATTTT. Amino acid sequence: CASSEFGSNQPQHF.

V and J are TRBV6-5 and TRBJ2-3; 10 bases are a match to TRBD1. CDR3 size: 17 residues. V trimming: 0 bases; J trimming: 4 bases; junction bases outside the gene matches: 7. Germline V gene lookup returns CDR1 MNHEY and CDR2 SVGAGI. The CDR3 sequence is CASSYSPGQGMADTQYF. The CDR3 DNA sequence: TGTGCCAGCAGTTACTCCCCGGGACAGGGGATGGCAGATACGCAGTATTTT.

Regarding this clonotype: Given the absence of the conserved phenylalanine or tryptophan at the CDR3 end, a read error is likely. The chain uses TRBV4-3 and TRBJ2-1; D ambiguous. Germline V gene lookup returns CDR1 LGHNA and CDR2 YSLEER. The germline V and J ends were trimmed by 0 bases and 5 bases, with 5 bases remaining between them. The CDR3 runs to 13 residues. The CDR3 protein is CASSQDRDNEQFS. CDR3 coding DNA: TGCGCCAGCAGCCAAGATCGGGACAATGAGCAGTTCTCC.

This clonotype occurred a few times. The chain has TRBV5-6 and TRBJ2-1; the match to TRBD2 covers 7 bases. The CDR3 length is 13 residues. V dropped 0 bases and J dropped 8; count of bases not matched to a gene: 2. CDR1 and CDR2 from the germline V gene are SGHDT and YYEEEE. CDR3 sequence reads: CASSLGGGHEQFF. The CDR3 nucleotides are TGTGCCAGCAGCTTGGGGGGGGGTCATGAGCAGTTCTTC.

The chain joins TRBV7-8 to TRBJ2-6, with D possibly being TRBD1 (5 bases). The ends were cut back, 5 bases at V and 2 bases at J, with 13 bases in the middle. The V gene's germline CDR1 is SGHVS and CDR2 FQNEAQ. The CDR3 runs 16 residues. The CDR3 loop reads CASSEIRVAGANVLTF. CDR3 DNA: TGTGCCAGCAGCGAGATCAGGGTAGCTGGGGCCAACGTCCTGACTTTC.